These 9 T cell receptor beta chains came from one sample sequenced in a study of cytomegalovirus exposure and HLA in healthy donors. The PCR had 60 Vbeta and 13 Jbeta primers. Repertoires were generated with immunoSEQ multiplex PCR, while TCRdb's copy carries only in-frame clones and drops some. The sample lists some 87,000 clones, around 78% seen once, with 5% to 7% in the top ten. Sequenced: PBMCs. The receptors derive from a man between 18 and 29 years old in good health and CMV-seropositive.

This CDR3 reads CASRAGGGTDTQYF. CDR3 in DNA: TGTGCCTCACGGGCGGGAGGGGGCACAGATACGCAGTATTTT. This chain links TRBV10-3 with TRBJ2-3; 9 bases are a match to TRBD2. This CDR3 comprises 14 residues. The V gene end was trimmed by 11 bases and the J gene end by 1 base; junction bases not matched to a gene: 7. Per the germline V gene, CDR1 is ENHRY and CDR2 is SYGVKD.

The rearrangement uses TRBV4-1 and TRBJ1-4; a weak D match, TRBD1 (6 bases). Germline V gene lookup returns CDR1 MGHRA and CDR2 YSYEKL. Deletions cut 1 base from V and 8 bases from J, with 23 bases between. The CDR3 covers 18 residues. CDR3 amino acids: CASSQGQVSAVLSEKLFF. As DNA, the CDR3 is TGCGCCAGCAGCCAAGGACAGGTATCGGCCGTTCTATCAGAAAAACTGTTTTTT.

V and J are TRBV4-1 and TRBJ2-1, with D possibly matching TRBD2 (5 bases). The V gene lost 3 bases and the J gene lost 5 bases, with 8 bases spanning the gap. This CDR3 comprises 13 residues. Germline V gene sequence: CDR1 MGHRA, CDR2 YSYEKL. The CDR3 DNA sequence: TGCGCCAGCAGCCACCTAGCCCACAATGAGCAGTTCTTC. It is translated as CASSHLAHNEQFF.

This sequence joins TRBV5-1 and TRBJ2-7; D may be TRBD2 (5 bases). The CDR3 runs 12 residues. The germline CDR1 and CDR2 sequences are SGHRS and YFSETQ. The CDR3 reads CAEDLGAYEQYF. The CDR3 DNA sequence: TGCGCGGAGGACCTGGGAGCCTACGAGCAGTACTTC. The full variable domain, with the rest looked up from reference TRBV5-1 and TRBJ2-7, is KAGVTQTPRYLIKTRGQQVTLSCSPISGHRSVSWYQQTPGQGLQFLFEYFSETQRNKGNFPGRFSGRQFSNSRSEMNVSTLELGDSALYLCAEDLGAYEQYFGPGTRLTVT.

This clone was seen a single time. This sequence joins TRBV2 and TRBJ2-1, with 12 nucleotides matching TRBD2. Germline V gene lookup returns CDR1 SNHLY and CDR2 FYNNEI. The CDR3 contains 16 residues. J gave up 6 bases and V 4 bases, and 7 bases lay outside the gene matches. The chain's CDR3 is CASSGLAGVVTNEQFF. CDR3 bases: TGTGCCAGCAGTGGACTAGCGGGAGTGGTTACCAATGAGCAGTTCTTC.

This rearrangement joins TRBV5-1 to TRBJ1-5; D gene ambiguous. Germline CDR1 is SGHRS and CDR2 is YFSETQ. The CDR3 loop spans 15 amino acids. V lost 0 bases and J lost 1, with 8 bases in between. CDR3 sequence reads: CASSLGGRSNQPQHF. The CDR3 DNA reads TGCGCCAGCAGCTTGGGCGGTCGGAGCAATCAGCCCCAGCATTTT.

V usage is TRBV7-8 and J usage is TRBJ1-5; D possibly corresponds to TRBD1 (6 bases). CDR1 SGHVS and CDR2 FQNEAQ come from the germline V gene. Trimming pared 4 bases from V and 1 base from J, leaving 20 bases between. This CDR3 spans 18 amino acids. CDR3 region: CASSYHRAFDRSNQPQHF. The DNA of the CDR3 is TGTGCCAGCAGCTACCATAGGGCCTTTGACAGGAGCAATCAGCCCCAGCATTTT.

This clone has a handful of counts. The J gene is TRBJ2-7, the V gene TRBV6-5; 9 bases match TRBD1. Germline V CDR1 and CDR2: MNHEY, SVGAGI. The CDR3 is 14 amino acids. Trimming removed 5 bases from V and 3 bases from J; junction bases left unmatched: 5. The CDR3 bases are TGTGCCAGCAGTAAAACAGGGGGCATCTACGAGCAGTACTTC. This encodes CASSKTGGIYEQYF.

This clone was seen once. This chain uses TRBV6-5 with TRBJ2-7; 9 bases are shared with TRBD1. The CDR3 extends over 14 amino acids. The germline gives CDR1 MNHEY, CDR2 SVGAGI. Germline trimming cut 6 bases from V and 1 base from J; bases unmatched to any gene: 4. The CDR3 protein is CASRQGAGSYEQYF. The CDR3 DNA reads as TGTGCCAGCAGACAGGGGGCGGGGTCCTACGAGCAGTACTTC.